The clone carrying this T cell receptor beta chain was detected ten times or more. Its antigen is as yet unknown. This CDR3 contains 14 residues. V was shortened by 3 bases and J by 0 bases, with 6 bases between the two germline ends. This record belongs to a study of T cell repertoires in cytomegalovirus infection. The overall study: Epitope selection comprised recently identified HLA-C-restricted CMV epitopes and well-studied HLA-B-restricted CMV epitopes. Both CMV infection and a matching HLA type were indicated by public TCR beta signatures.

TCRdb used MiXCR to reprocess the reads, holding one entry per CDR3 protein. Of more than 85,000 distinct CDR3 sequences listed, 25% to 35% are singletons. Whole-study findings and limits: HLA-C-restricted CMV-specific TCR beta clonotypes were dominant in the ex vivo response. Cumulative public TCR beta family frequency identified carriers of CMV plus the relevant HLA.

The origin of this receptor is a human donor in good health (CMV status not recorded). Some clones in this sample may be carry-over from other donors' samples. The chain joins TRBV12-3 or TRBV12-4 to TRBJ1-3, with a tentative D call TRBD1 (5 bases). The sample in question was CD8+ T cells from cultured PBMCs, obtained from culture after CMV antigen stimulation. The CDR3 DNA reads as TGTGCCAGCAGTTTCGACAGCTCTGGAAACACCATATATTTT. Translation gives CASSFDSSGNTIYF.